A single sample is the source of the 7 T cell receptor beta chains below, sequenced in a study of early T cells in non-severe SARS-CoV-2 infection. One entry per CDR3 protein results from TCRdb running MiXCR on the 5' RACE reads. The table includes under 70,000 distinct CDR3 sequences, about 6% detected once. Source: whole blood, taken at baseline. The receptors derive from an adult who was a healthcare worker with PCR-confirmed SARS-CoV-2 infection or an uninfected control (not recorded which).

This clonotype was detected ten times or more. The rearrangement joins TRBV20-1 to TRBJ2-1; the match to TRBD2 covers 12 bases. CDR1 and CDR2 (germline): DFQATT, SNEGSKA (reference sequence). Trimming removed 0 bases from V and 9 bases from J; junction bases left unmatched: 15. This CDR3 has 18 amino acids. The CDR3 nucleotides are TGCAGTGCTAGAGAACCCGATTTGACTAGCGGGAGTCGGGCTGAGCAGTTCTTC. Its protein product is CSAREPDLTSGSRAEQFF.

In its sample, this clonotype was seen many times. This chain connects TRBV20-1 to TRBJ1-6, with D possibly TRBD1 on 6 matching bases. CDR1 is DFQATT and CDR2 is SNEGSKA in the germline V gene (reference sequence). Trimming cost V 0 bases and J 8 bases, with 14 bases left between them. The CDR3 spans 15 residues. CDR3 sequence: CSARDPTGMDSPLHF. The CDR3 bases are TGCAGTGCTAGAGACCCTACAGGGATGGATTCACCCCTCCACTTT.

This clonotype was recorded at least ten times. The rearrangement joins TRBV6-2 or TRBV6-3 to TRBJ2-7; tentatively, D is TRBD1 (6 bases). Germline loops: CDR1 MNHEY, CDR2 SVGEGT. The CDR3 is made up of 13 amino acids. Trimming left V 5 bases short and J 1 base short, with 9 bases between. The chain's CDR3 is CASSPGQSYEQYF. Here the CDR3 DNA reads TGTGCCAGCAGTCCCGGACAGTCCTACGAGCAGTACTTC.

This clonotype has ten or more counts. The chain links TRBV12-3 or TRBV12-4 to TRBJ2-1; D may be TRBD2 (5 bases). This CDR3 region has 15 residues. V dropped 4 bases and J dropped 3 bases, with 13 bases sitting between them. The CDR3 DNA follows: TGTGCCAGCAGTTCCAGACTACCCTACTACAATGAGCAGTTCTTC. This gives the protein CASSSRLPYYNEQFF.

The rearrangement links TRBV20-1 to TRBJ2-7; 10 positions agree with TRBD2. The CDR3 length is 14 residues. With 1 base clipped from V and 4 bases from J, the junction kept 4 bases outside the gene matches. Germline V gene lookup returns CDR1 DFQATT and CDR2 SNEGSKA (reference sequence). This CDR3 reads CSARAQRGGYEQYF. As DNA, the CDR3 is TGCAGTGCTAGAGCTCAGCGGGGGGGATACGAGCAGTACTTC.

This clonotype was detected only a few times. The chain is built from TRBV7-2 and TRBJ2-7, with D hard to call. The CDR3 length is 16 residues. CDR1 SGHTA and CDR2 FQGNSA come from the germline V gene. With 5 bases removed from V and 1 base from J, the gap between germline ends came to 18 bases. CDR3 residues: CASSPSPPGASYEQYF. DNA of the CDR3: TGTGCCAGCAGCCCCTCCCCACCGGGTGCTTCCTACGAGCAGTACTTC.

This clonotype was recorded at least ten times. The gene calls are TRBV6-6 and TRBJ1-3, with D unresolved. The CDR3 loop spans 14 amino acids. Trimming took 7 bases from V and 0 from J, leaving 10 bases between them. CDR1 is MNHNY, CDR2 SVGAGI, per germline (reference sequence). The CDR3 DNA follows: TGTGCCAGCACTCCACGGGTCTCTGGAAACACCATATATTTT. Translation: CASTPRVSGNTIYF.